These T cell receptor beta chains were read from a single sample in a study of blood T cell repertoires in COVID-19. Only in-frame clones appear in the TCRdb table, and some are missing; sequencing was by immunoSEQ multiplex PCR. The top ten clones hold around 4% of a sample with 150,000 to 200,000 clones, about 87% of them seen once. The sample comprised peripheral blood. Every receptor here comes from a woman aged 55-70 years who had recovered from COVID-19. Both conserved end residues are trimmed from each CDR3.

V	J	CDR3
TRBV5-4	TRBJ2-5	ASSLSETQY
TRBV3-1/TRBV3-2	TRBJ1-5	ASSSTRLGPQH
TRBV9	TRBJ1-3	ASSYRTGLSGNTIY
TRBV4-1	TRBJ2-7	ASSPPPARGIRDEQY
TRBV11-2	TRBJ2-7	ASSSGTGSGYEQY
TRBV7-8	TRBJ2-5	ASSPEGVSKTQY
TRBV4-2	TRBJ2-5	ASSQDQGETQY
TRBV10-3	TRBJ2-7	AISDVYEQY
TRBV7-8	TRBJ2-7	ASSFGLATGTGVIYEQY
TRBV28	TRBJ2-1	VASSYNEQF
TRBV5-4	TRBJ1-3	ASSGGQGSSGNTIY
TRBV11-2	TRBJ1-1	ASSSPAGLPEAF
TRBV5-1	TRBJ1-6	ASSLRDRGSPLH
TRBV9	TRBJ2-1	ASSVGTANEQF
TRBV11-2	TRBJ2-3	ASSLATQMSTDTQY
TRBV30	TRBJ1-5	AWSNRQGDQPQH
TRBV25-1	TRBJ1-5	ASSATTGSVNQPQH
TRBV10-2	TRBJ1-2	ASSGAGDGYT
TRBV3-1/TRBV3-2	TRBJ2-2	ASSQAGQGISDTGELF
TRBV7-8	TRBJ2-7	ASSFGTAVYEQY
TRBV5-1	TRBJ2-4	ASSLGGHQNIQY
TRBV24-1	TRBJ2-5	ATSDPGADYQETQY
TRBV30	TRBJ1-4	AWSPDEKLF
TRBV27	TRBJ1-6	ASSSDAGYSPLH
TRBV29-1	TRBJ2-2	SVGGQGWGTGELF
TRBV7-3	TRBJ2-3	ASSRPSSTDTQY
TRBV4-1	TRBJ1-2	ASSQEIQGASYGYT
TRBV4-1	TRBJ1-2	ASSQDSDRGGYT
TRBV28	TRBJ1-2	ASSPTPGWNYGYT
TRBV11-2	TRBJ2-5	ASSSETRLAAQETQY
TRBV7-9	TRBJ2-1	ASSHGQGGYNEQF
TRBV5-1	TRBJ2-5	ASSISGGVETQY
TRBV19	TRBJ2-2	ASSIQGATGELF
TRBV2	TRBJ1-1	ASSGTFGTEAF
TRBV6-6	TRBJ1-6	ASSSQEYNSPLH
TRBV24-1	TRBJ2-2	ATSGQANTGELF
TRBV9	TRBJ1-1	ASSGEGQNTEAF
TRBV19	TRBJ1-1	ASSTLFRGRKNTEAF
TRBV21-1	TRBJ2-5	ASISKWGTSQETQY
TRBV5-1	TRBJ2-3	ASSLAPSGGGTDTQY
TRBV5-1	TRBJ1-6	ASSSGVGGNSPLH
TRBV5-1	TRBJ2-1	ASSRSGSLGWKQF
TRBV3-1/TRBV3-2	TRBJ1-1	ASSQGTGKNTEAF
TRBV19	TRBJ1-2	ASSSERVYGYT
TRBV7-9	TRBJ2-1	ASSTRLAGFEEQF
TRBV1	TRBJ2-1	TSSQVETSGGNYNEQF
TRBV11-2	TRBJ2-1	ASSLVGAQF
TRBV19	TRBJ1-2	ASSIRQPPGRYGYT
TRBV2	TRBJ2-7	ASSVREVDMEQY
TRBV5-1	TRBJ2-4	ASSLRGGGAKNIQY
TRBV19	TRBJ2-7	ASSIGTGTYEQY